This entry concerns a single T cell receptor beta chain. This entry comes from a study of cytomegalovirus exposure and HLA in healthy donors. The PCR had 60 Vbeta and 13 Jbeta primers. Data came from immunoSEQ multiplex PCR; TCRdb stores just in-frame clones and leaves some out. The top ten clones hold more than 1.5% of a sample with 200,000 or so clones, roughly 85% of them seen once. Germline V lookup: CDR1 MNHEY, CDR2 SVGAGI. The CDR3 extends over 15 amino acids. V shed 6 bases, J shed 6 bases, and the junction held 11 bases outside the gene matches. This TCR was recovered from a man aged 18 to 29 in good health and CMV-seronegative. The source material was PBMCs. The rearrangement uses TRBV6-5 and TRBJ1-5, with TRBD1 identical over 7 bases. CDR3 region: CASRTGQSSSQPQHF. CDR3 DNA sequence: TGTGCCAGCAGGACGGGACAGAGTTCTTCTCAGCCCCAGCATTTT.